This entry lists 9 T cell receptor beta chains sequenced from one sample in a study of T cell responses to AZD1222 COVID-19 vaccine. Method: immunoSEQ multiplex PCR; TCRdb's copy keeps in-frame clones and lacks some. The table has over 75,000 clones, 80% to 90% seen once. The material was peripheral blood, obtained on day 0 of AZD1222 vaccination. These receptors were obtained from an adult in good health.

The chain is built from TRBV18 and TRBJ2-7, with a tentative D call TRBD2 (6 bases). From germline, CDR1 is KGHSH and CDR2 LQKENI. V shed 3 bases and J shed 4 bases, with 19 bases lying between them. The length of the CDR3 is 16 residues. DNA for the CDR3: TGTGCCAGCTCACCTCAGGGACTGATCTCTGATTACGAGCAGTACTTC. It specifies CASSPQGLISDYEQYF.

The count of this clone is one. The rearrangement uses TRBV30 and TRBJ2-5; 8 bases align to TRBD2. The CDR3 spans 14 residues. Trimming at V came to 3 bases and at J to 2 bases, leaving 5 bases not matched to a gene. Germline CDR1 GTSNPN, CDR2 SVGIG (reference sequence). CDR3 nucleotides: TGTGCCTGGAGAAAGACTAGCGTACAAGAGACCCAGTACTTC. It codes for CAWRKTSVQETQYF.

For the CDR3, the DNA is TGTGCCAGCAGCTTAGAACAGGGTTTGCGTGGCTACACCTTC. Translating it yields CASSLEQGLRGYTF. This chain links TRBV7-9 with TRBJ1-2, with D possibly matching TRBD1 (6 bases). This CDR3 spans 14 amino acids. Deletions cut 1 base from V and 7 bases from J, with 13 bases between. Germline V lookup: CDR1 SEHNR, CDR2 FQNEAQ (reference sequence).

The chain links TRBV7-9 to TRBJ2-1, with 7 bases lining up with TRBD2. The CDR3 is 14 residues long. V dropped 2 bases and J dropped 7; count of bases not matched to a gene: 5. The germline V gene encodes CDR1 SEHNR and CDR2 FQNEAQ (reference sequence). The CDR3, as DNA: TGTGCCAGCAGCTTATCCCTAGCGGAGAATGAGCAGTTCTTC. It codes for CASSLSLAENEQFF.

The chain uses TRBV7-9 and TRBJ2-6; possible D gene TRBD1, 6 bases. In germline, CDR1 is SEHNR, CDR2 FQNEAQ (reference sequence). Between the trimmed V and J ends, which lost 5 bases and 1 base, there was a span of 21 bases. This CDR3 spans 19 amino acids. CDR3 nucleotides: TGTGCCAGCAGCCCAGAGCGCGCCCGAACAGGGTCTGGGGCCAACGTCCTGACTTTC. This sequence encodes CASSPERARTGSGANVLTF. The complete variable domain, with remaining parts taken from reference TRBV7-9 and TRBJ2-6, reads DTGVSQNPRHKITKRGQNVTFRCDPISEHNRLYWYRQTLGQGPEFLTYFQNEAQLEKSRLLSDRFSAERPKGSFSTLEIQRTEQGDSAMYLCASSPERARTGSGANVLTFGAGSRLTVL.

The chain has TRBV5-5 and TRBJ2-7; D may be TRBD1 (6 bases). The germline V gene encodes CDR1 SGHKS and CDR2 YYEKEE (reference sequence). The CDR3 totals 14 residues. V was pared by 0 bases and J by 6 bases, with 13 bases between. The CDR3 region is CASSLEGDLGEQYF. The CDR3 DNA follows: TGTGCCAGCAGCTTGGAGGGGGATTTGGGCGAGCAGTACTTC.

The chain is built from TRBV24-1 and TRBJ2-3, with 7 nucleotides matching TRBD1. Germline assignment: CDR1 KGHDR and CDR2 SFDVKD. The junction had 7 bases not matched to a gene; V was cut back by 5 bases and J by 0 bases. The CDR3 has 16 amino acids. CDR3 residues: CATSGTGVSSTDTQYF. CDR3 sequence (DNA): TGTGCCACCAGTGGTACAGGGGTCAGTAGCACAGATACGCAGTATTTT.

CDR3 DNA: TGTGCCAGCAGCTTGCGAGGCACAGATACGCAGTATTTT. Its translation is CASSLRGTDTQYF. V usage is TRBV5-4 and J usage is TRBJ2-3; D not certain. The V end was cut by 1 base, the J end by 1 base, with 4 bases between. Germline lookup yields CDR1 SGHNT and CDR2 YYREEE (reference sequence). The CDR3 is made up of 13 amino acids.

The chain combines TRBV7-3 with TRBJ2-7, with D perhaps TRBD2 (6 bases). CDR3 length equals 15 residues. Germline lookup yields CDR1 SGHTA and CDR2 FQGTGA. V lost 1 base, J lost 2 bases, and 12 bases lay in between. The CDR3 sequence: CASSLRREKPYEQYF. CDR3 DNA: TGTGCCAGCAGCTTAAGGCGGGAAAAACCCTACGAGCAGTACTTC.